This T cell receptor beta chain was recovered during a study of Ad26.COV2.S vaccination and SARS-CoV-2 variants (dated by TCRdb to 2020 to 2023). With respect to the entire study: Donors in the vaccine arm were drawn from COV1001, a multicentre, randomized, double-blind, placebo-controlled phase I-IIa trial testing Ad26.COV2.S in healthy adults. The specificity and breadth of SARS-CoV-2-reactive T cell receptors after Ad26.COV2.S vaccination were assessed by TCRbeta repertoire sequencing. Throughout the experiments and outcome assessment, investigators stayed blinded to trial group allocation. The TCR-sequenced set comprised around 30 samples: some 20 Ad26.COV2.S vaccine recipients, 5 placebo recipients and 8 SARS-CoV-2 convalescent individuals. Ad26.COV2.S was administered intramuscularly at 5 x 10^10 or 1 x 10^11 viral particles, either as a single shot or as two shots given 56 days apart. Participants in the trial were split at random into five groups of five each, receiving low-dose or high-dose Ad26.COV2.S once or twice, or else placebo on both occasions. The study at large found these results: Comparing responses between vaccine doses or regimens was not something the study was powered to do. According to the authors, total T cell responses may have been underestimated by the TCR breadth and depth analyses. Compared with placebo recipients, Ad26.COV2.S recipients showed higher spike-specific TCR breadth (P = 0.0014). After vaccination, substantial breadth of spike-specific CD8+ and CD4+ T cell responses was reported. Vaccine and placebo recipients had comparable non-spike TCR breadth, which fits with the vaccine containing only spike.

Worth noting for this clone: This receptor's antigen is unknown. Base qualities are not at hand, and no much larger clone is one base apart.

The immunoSEQ Assay was the method used to sequence TCRbeta CDR3 regions. After extraction, genomic DNA underwent amplification by bias-controlled multiplex PCR, followed by high-throughput sequencing. Per the original workflow: To quantify the absolute abundance of every unique TCRbeta CDR3 region, sequences were collapsed and filtered. Usable DNA was measured by amplifying reference genes present in all nucleated cells, and TCRbeta template counts were normalized to that usable DNA to estimate T cell fraction. Repertoire TCRs were annotated as SARS-CoV-2-specific when V gene, CDR3 amino acid sequence and J gene were exactly matched to a known reactive TCR set. The reference SARS-CoV-2 TCR set came from MIRA and was filtered for enrichment in COVID-19-positive ImmuneCODE repertoires, removing public or cross-reactive TCRs. Based on the MIRA antigens, annotated TCRs were further analysed at the level of specific ORF or position within ORF. Depth was the summed frequency of annotated unique rearrangements, while breadth was defined as annotated unique rearrangements over total unique productive rearrangements. Two-sided Wilcoxon rank-sum tests were applied when comparing TCR breadth between groups. Not all clones reach the TCRdb copy of this immuneACCESS table, which keeps in-frame sequences only. Checked studies attribute under half of the gap to unresolved V genes and leave the rest unexplained. The D gene and trimming were derived from the DNA, and the V and J assignments and clone size from that table. The sample table lists 200,000 to 250,000 clones, approximately 88% of them with a count of one. 9.5% to 12% of the sample lies in the top ten.

According to the study, the label for this sample's treatment or condition signals: approximately 18 received Ad26.COV2.S at low or high dose, single or two shots; about 5 received placebo; per-sample allocation not given. For vaccine and placebo recipients, the sequenced repertoires came from samples collected on day 63 after the first injection. Cohort 1b enrolled roughly 25 adults aged 18-55 years at a single site in Boston, USA, between 29 July and 7 August 2020. Ad26.COV2.S consisted of a replication-incompetent adenovirus type 26 vector by which a prefusion-stabilized SARS-CoV-2 spike protein from the original Wuhan strain was expressed. There are 15 amino acids in the CDR3, from cysteine to phenylalanine inclusive. Only the CDR3 part of the read is kept: 45 bases, read in frame from the first base. The germline V gene specifies LGHNA as CDR1 and YSLEER as CDR2. Relative to germline, V is 3 bases shorter and J is 6 bases shorter, with 14 bases between their ends.

The sequencing here drew on peripheral blood, taken in a trial of Ad26.COV2.S vaccine versus placebo. The V and J genes are TRBV4-3 and TRBJ2-2; D gene: possibly TRBD1, on 5 matching bases. This TCR was sampled from a person between 18 and 60 years old who received the Ad26.COV2.S COVID-19 vaccine or a placebo. CDR3 loop: CASSQGLRGAGELFF. The DNA reads TGCGCCAGCAGCCAGGGGCTAAGGGGCGCCGGGGAGCTGTTTTTT.